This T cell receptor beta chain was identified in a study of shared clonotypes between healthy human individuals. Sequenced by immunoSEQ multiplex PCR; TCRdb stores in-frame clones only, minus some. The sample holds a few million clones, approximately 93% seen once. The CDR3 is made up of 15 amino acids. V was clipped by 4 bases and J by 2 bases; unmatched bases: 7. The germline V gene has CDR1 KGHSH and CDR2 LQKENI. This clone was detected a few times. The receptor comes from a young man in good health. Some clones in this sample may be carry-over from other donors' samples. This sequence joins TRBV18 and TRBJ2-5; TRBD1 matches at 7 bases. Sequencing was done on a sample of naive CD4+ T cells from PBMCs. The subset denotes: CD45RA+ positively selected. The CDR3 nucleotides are TGTGCCAGCTCACAGTCGACAGGGAAACAAGAGACCCAGTACTTC. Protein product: CASSQSTGKQETQYF.